This TCR beta chain was recovered during a study of blood T cell repertoires in COVID-19. Study overall: Sites in the United States, Italy and Spain provided acute and convalescent COVID-19 samples. Nucleic acid was either cDNA or gDNA, and it came from T cells, B-cell-depleted T cells, or PBMCs.

In the source study's methods: How many nucleated cells were present was estimated from reference gene primer amplification. Some clones are missing from TCRdb's copy, which holds only in-frame ones; the method was immunoSEQ multiplex PCR. The V and J calls and the clone size are those of that table, but D and trimming were determined from the DNA. The sample lists under 15,000 clones, 73% occurring once. Sequencing was carried out using peripheral blood. This receptor was obtained from a human donor in a cohort sampled during active COVID-19.

The CDR3 DNA follows: TGCGCCAGCAGCCAAGAATTCGGTGCCAATCAGCCCCAGCATTTT. Encoded protein: CASSQEFGANQPQHF. The chain links TRBV4-3 to TRBJ1-5, with no clear D. V was trimmed by 0 bases and J by 3 bases, leaving 9 bases between them. Germline CDR1 is LGHNA and CDR2 is YSLEER. The CDR3 is 15 amino acids.